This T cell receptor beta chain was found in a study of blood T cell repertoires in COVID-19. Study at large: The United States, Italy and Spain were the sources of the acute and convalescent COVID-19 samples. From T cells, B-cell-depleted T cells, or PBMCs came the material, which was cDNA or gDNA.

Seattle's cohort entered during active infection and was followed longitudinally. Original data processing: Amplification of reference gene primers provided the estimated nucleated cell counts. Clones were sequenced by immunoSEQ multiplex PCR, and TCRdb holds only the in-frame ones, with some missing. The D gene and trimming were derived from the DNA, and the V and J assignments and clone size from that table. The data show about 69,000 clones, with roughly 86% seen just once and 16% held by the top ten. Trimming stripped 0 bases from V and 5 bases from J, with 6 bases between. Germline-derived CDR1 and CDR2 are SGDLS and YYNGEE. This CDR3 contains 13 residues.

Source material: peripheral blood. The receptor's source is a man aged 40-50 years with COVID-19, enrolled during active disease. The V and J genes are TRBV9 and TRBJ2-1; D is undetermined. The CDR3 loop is CASSVANNNEQFF. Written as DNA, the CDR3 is TGTGCCAGCAGCGTAGCTAATAACAATGAGCAGTTCTTC.